This T cell receptor beta chain stems from a study of sequential checkpoint blockade in melanoma. Overall study: Patients were randomized 1:1 to nivolumab-then-ipilimumab or ipilimumab-then-nivolumab first-line.

Germline V CDR1 and CDR2: MRHNA, SNTAGT. The ends lost 3 bases at V and 5 bases at J; junction bases unmatched: 0. The CDR3 runs 13 residues. This clone is termed medium-sized (0.01 to 0.1%). The repertoire was sequenced with immunoSEQ multiplex PCR; TCRdb's copy has only in-frame clones and lacks some. Found here are 10,000 or so clones, 55% to 85% of them singletons; the top ten hold 14%. Treatment defined: randomized to nivolumab then ipilimumab (arm A) or the reverse (arm B). DNA-damaging chemotherapy had not been given to any patient beforehand. Live CD3+CD8+ CD19− CD56− cells were sorted from PBMCs.

This sequence was found in a human donor with melanoma. The chain recombines TRBV6-4 with TRBJ2-2; 7 bases line up with TRBD2. Specimen: CD8+ T cells sorted from blood (inferred from file names), collected from a patient given nivolumab and ipilimumab in sequence. Here the CDR3 DNA reads TGTGCCAGCAGTGAGGGAGGGACCGGGGAGCTGTTTTTT. It translates to CASSEGGTGELFF.